These 2 T cell receptor beta chains were all obtained from the same sample, sequenced in a study of blood T cell repertoires in COVID-19. The repertoire was sequenced with immunoSEQ multiplex PCR; TCRdb's copy has only in-frame clones and lacks some. The sample records around 270,000 clones, approximately 87% being singletons. Sequencing was performed on peripheral blood. The receptors shown here come from a woman aged 45 to 65 with acute or convalescent COVID-19.

The chain combines TRBV27 with TRBJ2-3, with TRBD2 matching over 10 bases. Losses at the gene ends were 6 bases for V and 5 bases for J; bases not matched to a gene: 8. This CDR3 is 15 amino acids long. CDR1 is MNHEY and CDR2 is SMNVEV in the germline V gene (reference sequence). CDR3 sequence reads: CASRKAGGPGDTQYF. The DNA for the CDR3 is TGTGCCAGCAGAAAAGCGGGAGGGCCGGGAGATACGCAGTATTTT.

The chain carries TRBV5-4 and TRBJ2-7; tentative D call: TRBD1 (6 bases). The germline gives CDR1 SGHNT, CDR2 YYREEE (reference sequence). CDR3 length: 13 amino acids. Trimming removed 3 bases from V and 0 bases from J, with 7 bases in between. DNA of the CDR3: TGTGCCAGCAGCTGGGACATCTCCTACGAGCAGTACTTC. Translating gives CASSWDISYEQYF.